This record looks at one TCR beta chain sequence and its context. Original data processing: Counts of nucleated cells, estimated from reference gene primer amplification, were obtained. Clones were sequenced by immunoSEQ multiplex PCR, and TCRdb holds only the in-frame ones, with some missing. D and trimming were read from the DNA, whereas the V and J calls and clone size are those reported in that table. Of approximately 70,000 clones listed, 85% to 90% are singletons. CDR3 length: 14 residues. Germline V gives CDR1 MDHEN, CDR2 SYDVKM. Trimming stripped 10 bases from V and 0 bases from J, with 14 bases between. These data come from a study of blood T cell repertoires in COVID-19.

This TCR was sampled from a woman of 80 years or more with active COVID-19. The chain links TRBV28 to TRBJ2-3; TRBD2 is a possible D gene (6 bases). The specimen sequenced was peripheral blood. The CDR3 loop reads CAIIGSRSTDTQYF. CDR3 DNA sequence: TGTGCCATCATCGGGAGTCGAAGCACAGATACGCAGTATTTT.